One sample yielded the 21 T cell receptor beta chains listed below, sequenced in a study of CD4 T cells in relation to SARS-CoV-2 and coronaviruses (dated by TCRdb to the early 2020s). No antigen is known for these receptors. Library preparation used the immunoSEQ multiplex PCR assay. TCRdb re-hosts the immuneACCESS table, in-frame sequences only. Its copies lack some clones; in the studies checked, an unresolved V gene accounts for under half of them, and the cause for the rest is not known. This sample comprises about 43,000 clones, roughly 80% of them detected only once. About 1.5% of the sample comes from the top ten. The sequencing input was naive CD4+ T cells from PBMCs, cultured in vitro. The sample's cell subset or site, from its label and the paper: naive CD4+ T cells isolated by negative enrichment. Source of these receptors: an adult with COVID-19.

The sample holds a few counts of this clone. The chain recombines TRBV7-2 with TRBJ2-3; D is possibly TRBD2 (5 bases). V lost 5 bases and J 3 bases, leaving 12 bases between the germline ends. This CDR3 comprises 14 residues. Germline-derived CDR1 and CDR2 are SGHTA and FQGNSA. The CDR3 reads CASSPLVVTDTQYF. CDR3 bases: TGTGCCAGCAGCCCACTAGTCGTGACAGATACGCAGTATTTT.

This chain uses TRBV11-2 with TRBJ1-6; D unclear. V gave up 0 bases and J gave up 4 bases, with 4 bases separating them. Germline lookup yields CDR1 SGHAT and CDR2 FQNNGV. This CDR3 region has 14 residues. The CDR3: CASSLEDYNSPLHF. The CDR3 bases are TGTGCCAGCAGCTTAGAAGATTATAATTCACCCCTCCACTTT. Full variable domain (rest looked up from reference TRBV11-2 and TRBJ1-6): EAGVAQSPRYKIIEKRQSVAFWCNPISGHATLYWYQQILGQGPKLLIQFQNNGVVDDSQLPKDRFSAERLKGVDSTLKIQPAKLEDSAVYLCASSLEDYNSPLHFGNGTRLTVT.

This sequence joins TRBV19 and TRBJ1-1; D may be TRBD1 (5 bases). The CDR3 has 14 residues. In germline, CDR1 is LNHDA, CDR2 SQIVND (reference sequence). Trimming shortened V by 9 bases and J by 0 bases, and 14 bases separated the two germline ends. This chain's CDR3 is CASARDGMNTEAFF. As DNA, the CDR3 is TGTGCCAGCGCCCGGGACGGAATGAACACTGAAGCTTTCTTT.

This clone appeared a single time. CDR3 nucleotides: TGTGCCAGCAGTTACTCTCTGGTGCGAGAGACCCAGTACTTC. It specifies CASSYSLVRETQYF. The rearrangement joins TRBV6-2 or TRBV6-3 to TRBJ2-5; D gene uncertain. CDR1 is MNHEY and CDR2 is SVGEGT in the germline V gene. Trimming pared 0 bases from V and 4 bases from J, leaving 9 bases between. The CDR3 runs to 14 residues.

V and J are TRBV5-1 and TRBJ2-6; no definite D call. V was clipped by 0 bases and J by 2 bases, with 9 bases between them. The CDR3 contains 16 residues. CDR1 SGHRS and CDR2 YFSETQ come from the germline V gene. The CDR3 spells CASSLVRATGANVLTF. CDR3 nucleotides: TGCGCCAGCAGCTTGGTTCGGGCGACTGGGGCCAACGTCCTGACTTTC.

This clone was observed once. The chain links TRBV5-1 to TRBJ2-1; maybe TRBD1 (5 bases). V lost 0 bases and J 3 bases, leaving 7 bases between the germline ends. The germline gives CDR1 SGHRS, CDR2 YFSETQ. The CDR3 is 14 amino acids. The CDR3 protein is CASSLDRSYNEQFF. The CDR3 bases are TGCGCCAGCAGCTTGGACAGGAGCTACAATGAGCAGTTCTTC.

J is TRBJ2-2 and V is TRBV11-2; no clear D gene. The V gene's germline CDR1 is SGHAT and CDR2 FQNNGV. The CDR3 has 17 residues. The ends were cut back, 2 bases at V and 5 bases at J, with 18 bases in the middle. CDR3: CASSLLSPSRDTGELFF. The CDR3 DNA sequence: TGTGCCAGCAGCTTACTTTCCCCCTCCCGAGATACCGGGGAGCTGTTTTTT.

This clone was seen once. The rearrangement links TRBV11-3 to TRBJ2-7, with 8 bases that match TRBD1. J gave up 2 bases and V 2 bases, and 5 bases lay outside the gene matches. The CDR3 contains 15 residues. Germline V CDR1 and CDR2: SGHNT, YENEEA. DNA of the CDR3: TGTGCCAGCAGCTTACGGACAGGGCCTACCTACGAGCAGTACTTC. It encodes CASSLRTGPTYEQYF.

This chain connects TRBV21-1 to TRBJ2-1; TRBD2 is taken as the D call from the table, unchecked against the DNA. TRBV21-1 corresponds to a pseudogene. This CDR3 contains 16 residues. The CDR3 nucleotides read TGTGCCAGCAGCAAAGAAGAAGCGACCGAATACAATGAGCAGTTCTTC. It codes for CASSKEEATEYNEQFF.

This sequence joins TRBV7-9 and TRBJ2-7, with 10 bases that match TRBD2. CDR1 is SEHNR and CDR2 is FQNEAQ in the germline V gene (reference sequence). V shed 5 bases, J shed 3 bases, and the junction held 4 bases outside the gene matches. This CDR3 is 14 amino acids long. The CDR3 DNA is TGTGCCAGCAGCACCGTAGCGGGAGGCTACGAGCAGTACTTC. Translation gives CASSTVAGGYEQYF.

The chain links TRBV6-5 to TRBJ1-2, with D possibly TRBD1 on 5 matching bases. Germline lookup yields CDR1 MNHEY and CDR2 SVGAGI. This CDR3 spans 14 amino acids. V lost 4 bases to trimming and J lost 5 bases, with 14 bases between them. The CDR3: CASSFSRQSYGYTF. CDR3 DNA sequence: TGTGCCAGCAGTTTCAGTAGACAGTCGTATGGCTACACCTTC.

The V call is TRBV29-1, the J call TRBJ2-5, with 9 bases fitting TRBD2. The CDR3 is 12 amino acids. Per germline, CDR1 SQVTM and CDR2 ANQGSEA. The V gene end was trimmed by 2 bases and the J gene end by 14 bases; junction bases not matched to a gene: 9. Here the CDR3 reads CSVEWLAGVEYF. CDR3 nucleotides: TGCAGCGTTGAATGGTTAGCGGGAGTCGAATACTTC.

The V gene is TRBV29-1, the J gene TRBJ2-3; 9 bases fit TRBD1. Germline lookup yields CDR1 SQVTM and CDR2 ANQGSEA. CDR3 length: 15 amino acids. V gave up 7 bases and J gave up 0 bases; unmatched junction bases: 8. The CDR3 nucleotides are TGCAGCGCGGACAGGGGAATCGGAAGCACAGATACGCAGTATTTT. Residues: CSADRGIGSTDTQYF.

The CDR3 bases are TGTGCCAGCATGTTAGAAGAGACCCAGTACTTC. It encodes CASMLEETQYF. This sequence joins TRBV2 and TRBJ2-5; D unresolved. The CDR3 is 11 amino acids. Trimming shortened V by 7 bases and J by 3 bases, and 6 bases separated the two germline ends. Germline V gene lookup returns CDR1 SNHLY and CDR2 FYNNEI. The whole variable domain, remainder taken from reference TRBV2 and TRBJ2-5, is EPEVTQTPSHQVTQMGQEVILRCVPISNHLYFYWYRQILGQKVEFLVSFYNNEISEKSEIFDDQFSVERPDGSNFTLKIRSTKLEDSAMYFCASMLEETQYFGPGTRLLVL.

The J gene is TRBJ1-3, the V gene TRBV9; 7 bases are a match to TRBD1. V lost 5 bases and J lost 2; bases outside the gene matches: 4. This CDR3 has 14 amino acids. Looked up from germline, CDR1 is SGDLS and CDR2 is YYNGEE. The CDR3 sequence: CASSLTGTGNTIYF. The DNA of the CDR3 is TGTGCCAGCAGTTTGACAGGGACTGGAAACACCATATATTTT. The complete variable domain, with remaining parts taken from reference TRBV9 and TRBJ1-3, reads DSGVTQTPKHLITATGQRVTLRCSPRSGDLSVYWYQQSLDQGLQFLIQYYNGEERAKGNILERFSAQQFPDLHSELNLSSLELGDSALYFCASSLTGTGNTIYFGEGSWLTVV.

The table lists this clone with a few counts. CDR3 coding DNA: TGTGCCTGGAGTGTAGGGTCAACTAATGAAAAACTGTTTTTT. Its translation is CAWSVGSTNEKLFF. The chain links TRBV30 to TRBJ1-4, with D hard to call. V was pared by 0 bases and J by 0 bases, with 5 bases between. CDR1 is GTSNPN, CDR2 SVGIG, per germline (reference sequence). The CDR3 runs 14 residues.

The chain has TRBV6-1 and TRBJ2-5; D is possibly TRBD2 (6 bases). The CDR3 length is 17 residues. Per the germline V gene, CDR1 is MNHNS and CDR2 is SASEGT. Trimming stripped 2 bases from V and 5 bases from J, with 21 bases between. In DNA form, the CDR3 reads TGTGCCAGCAGTGAAATTGTGTCGGGCGGGATGGGGGAGACCCAGTACTTC. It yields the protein CASSEIVSGGMGETQYF.

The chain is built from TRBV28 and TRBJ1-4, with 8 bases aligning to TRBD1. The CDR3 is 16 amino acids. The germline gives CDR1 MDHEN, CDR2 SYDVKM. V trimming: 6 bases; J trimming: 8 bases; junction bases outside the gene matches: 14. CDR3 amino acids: CASSPQGAGGGEKLFF. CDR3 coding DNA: TGTGCCAGCAGCCCTCAGGGGGCGGGAGGCGGAGAAAAACTGTTTTTT.

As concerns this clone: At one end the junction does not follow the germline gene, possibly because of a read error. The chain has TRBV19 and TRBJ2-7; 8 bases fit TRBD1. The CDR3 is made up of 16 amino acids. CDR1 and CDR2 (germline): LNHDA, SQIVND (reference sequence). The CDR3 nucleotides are TGTGCCAGCAGTACCTTTCAGGGGGCCCTCTCCTACGAGCAGTACTTC. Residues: CASSTFQGALSYEQYF.

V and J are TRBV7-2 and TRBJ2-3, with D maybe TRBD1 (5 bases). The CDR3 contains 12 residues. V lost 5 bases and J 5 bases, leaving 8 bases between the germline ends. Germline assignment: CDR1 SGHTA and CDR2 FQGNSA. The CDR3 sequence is CASSPQGDTQYF. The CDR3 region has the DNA TGTGCCAGCAGCCCCCAGGGAGATACGCAGTATTTT.

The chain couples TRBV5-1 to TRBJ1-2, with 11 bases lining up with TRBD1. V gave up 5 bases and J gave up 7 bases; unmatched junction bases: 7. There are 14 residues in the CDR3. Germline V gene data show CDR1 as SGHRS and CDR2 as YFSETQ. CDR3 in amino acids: CASRSGQGAPGYTF. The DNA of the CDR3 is TGCGCCAGCAGAAGCGGACAGGGGGCGCCTGGCTACACCTTC.